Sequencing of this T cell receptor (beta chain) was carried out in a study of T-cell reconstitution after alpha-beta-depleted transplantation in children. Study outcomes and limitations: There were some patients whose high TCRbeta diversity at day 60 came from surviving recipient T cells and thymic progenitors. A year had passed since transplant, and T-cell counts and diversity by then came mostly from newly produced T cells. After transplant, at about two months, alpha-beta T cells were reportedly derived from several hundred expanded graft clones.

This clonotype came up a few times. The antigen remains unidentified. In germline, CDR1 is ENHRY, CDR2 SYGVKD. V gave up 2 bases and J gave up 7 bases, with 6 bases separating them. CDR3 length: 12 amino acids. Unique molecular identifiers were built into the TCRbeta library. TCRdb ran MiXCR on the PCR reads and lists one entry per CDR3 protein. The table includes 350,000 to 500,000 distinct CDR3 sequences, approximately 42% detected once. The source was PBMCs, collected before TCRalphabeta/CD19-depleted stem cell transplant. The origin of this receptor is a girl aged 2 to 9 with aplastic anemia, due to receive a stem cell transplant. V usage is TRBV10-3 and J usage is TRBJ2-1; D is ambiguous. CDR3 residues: CAISEKVNEQFF. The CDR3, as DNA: TGTGCCATCAGTGAGAAAGTGAATGAGCAGTTCTTC.